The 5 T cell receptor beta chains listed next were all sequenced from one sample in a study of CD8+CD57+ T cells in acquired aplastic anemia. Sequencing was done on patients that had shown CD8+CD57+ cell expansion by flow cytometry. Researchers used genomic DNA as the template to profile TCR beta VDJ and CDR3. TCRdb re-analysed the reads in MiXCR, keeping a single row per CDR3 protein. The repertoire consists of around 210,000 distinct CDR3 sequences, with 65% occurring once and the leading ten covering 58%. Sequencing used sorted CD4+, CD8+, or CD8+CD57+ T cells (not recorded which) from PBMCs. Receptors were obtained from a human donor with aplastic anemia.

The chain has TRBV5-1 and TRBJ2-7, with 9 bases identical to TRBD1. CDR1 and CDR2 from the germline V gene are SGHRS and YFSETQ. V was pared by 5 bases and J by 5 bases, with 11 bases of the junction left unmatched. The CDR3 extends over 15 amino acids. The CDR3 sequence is CASRQTGTGSHEQYF. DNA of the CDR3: TGCGCCAGCAGACAGACCGGGACAGGGTCACACGAGCAGTACTTC.

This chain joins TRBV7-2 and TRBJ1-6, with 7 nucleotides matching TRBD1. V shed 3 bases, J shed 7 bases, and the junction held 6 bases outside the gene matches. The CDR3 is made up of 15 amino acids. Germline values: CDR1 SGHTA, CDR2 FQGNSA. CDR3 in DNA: TGTGCCAGCAGCTTGGGGGACAGTCGGAATTCACCCCTCCACTTT. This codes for CASSLGDSRNSPLHF.

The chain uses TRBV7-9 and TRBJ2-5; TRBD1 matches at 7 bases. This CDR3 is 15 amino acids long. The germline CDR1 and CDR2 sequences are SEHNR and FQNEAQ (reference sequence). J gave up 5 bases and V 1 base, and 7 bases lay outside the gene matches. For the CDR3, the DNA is TGTGCCAGCAGCTTAGGGCCGACAGGGTGGGAGACCCAGTACTTC. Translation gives CASSLGPTGWETQYF.

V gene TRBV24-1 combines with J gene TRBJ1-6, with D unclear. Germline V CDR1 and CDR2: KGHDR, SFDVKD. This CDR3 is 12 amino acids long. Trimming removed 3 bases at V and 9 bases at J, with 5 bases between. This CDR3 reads CATSDAGSPLHF. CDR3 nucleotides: TGTGCCACCAGTGATGCCGGTTCACCCCTCCACTTT.

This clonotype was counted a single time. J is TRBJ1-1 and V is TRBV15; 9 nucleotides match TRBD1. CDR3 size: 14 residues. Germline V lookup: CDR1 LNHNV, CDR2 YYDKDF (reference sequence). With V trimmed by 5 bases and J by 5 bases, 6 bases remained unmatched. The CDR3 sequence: CATSVRQGGTEAFF. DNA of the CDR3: TGTGCCACCAGCGTACGACAGGGGGGGACTGAAGCTTTCTTT.